This T cell receptor beta chain was obtained from a study of shared clonotypes between healthy human individuals. The CDR3 length is 14 residues. Germline V gives CDR1 SGDLS, CDR2 YYNGEE. V lost 1 base to trimming and J lost 4 bases; unmatched junction nucleotides: 4. Assay: immunoSEQ multiplex PCR; the TCRdb copy retains only in-frame clones and omits some. The table has some 470,000 clones, 75% to 85% seen once. Sequenced: PBMCs. The chain employs TRBV9 and TRBJ2-7, with 8 positions matching TRBD1. This receptor was identified in a woman aged 40 to 50 in good health. Some clones in this sample may be carry-over from other donors' samples. Here the CDR3 reads CASSVRTGPYEQYF. In DNA, the CDR3 is TGTGCCAGCAGCGTACGGACAGGGCCATACGAGCAGTACTTC. The variable domain in full, with the rest retrieved from reference TRBV9 and TRBJ2-7, is DSGVTQTPKHLITATGQRVTLRCSPRSGDLSVYWYQQSLDQGLQFLIQYYNGEERAKGNILERFSAQQFPDLHSELNLSSLELGDSALYFCASSVRTGPYEQYFGPGTRLTVT.